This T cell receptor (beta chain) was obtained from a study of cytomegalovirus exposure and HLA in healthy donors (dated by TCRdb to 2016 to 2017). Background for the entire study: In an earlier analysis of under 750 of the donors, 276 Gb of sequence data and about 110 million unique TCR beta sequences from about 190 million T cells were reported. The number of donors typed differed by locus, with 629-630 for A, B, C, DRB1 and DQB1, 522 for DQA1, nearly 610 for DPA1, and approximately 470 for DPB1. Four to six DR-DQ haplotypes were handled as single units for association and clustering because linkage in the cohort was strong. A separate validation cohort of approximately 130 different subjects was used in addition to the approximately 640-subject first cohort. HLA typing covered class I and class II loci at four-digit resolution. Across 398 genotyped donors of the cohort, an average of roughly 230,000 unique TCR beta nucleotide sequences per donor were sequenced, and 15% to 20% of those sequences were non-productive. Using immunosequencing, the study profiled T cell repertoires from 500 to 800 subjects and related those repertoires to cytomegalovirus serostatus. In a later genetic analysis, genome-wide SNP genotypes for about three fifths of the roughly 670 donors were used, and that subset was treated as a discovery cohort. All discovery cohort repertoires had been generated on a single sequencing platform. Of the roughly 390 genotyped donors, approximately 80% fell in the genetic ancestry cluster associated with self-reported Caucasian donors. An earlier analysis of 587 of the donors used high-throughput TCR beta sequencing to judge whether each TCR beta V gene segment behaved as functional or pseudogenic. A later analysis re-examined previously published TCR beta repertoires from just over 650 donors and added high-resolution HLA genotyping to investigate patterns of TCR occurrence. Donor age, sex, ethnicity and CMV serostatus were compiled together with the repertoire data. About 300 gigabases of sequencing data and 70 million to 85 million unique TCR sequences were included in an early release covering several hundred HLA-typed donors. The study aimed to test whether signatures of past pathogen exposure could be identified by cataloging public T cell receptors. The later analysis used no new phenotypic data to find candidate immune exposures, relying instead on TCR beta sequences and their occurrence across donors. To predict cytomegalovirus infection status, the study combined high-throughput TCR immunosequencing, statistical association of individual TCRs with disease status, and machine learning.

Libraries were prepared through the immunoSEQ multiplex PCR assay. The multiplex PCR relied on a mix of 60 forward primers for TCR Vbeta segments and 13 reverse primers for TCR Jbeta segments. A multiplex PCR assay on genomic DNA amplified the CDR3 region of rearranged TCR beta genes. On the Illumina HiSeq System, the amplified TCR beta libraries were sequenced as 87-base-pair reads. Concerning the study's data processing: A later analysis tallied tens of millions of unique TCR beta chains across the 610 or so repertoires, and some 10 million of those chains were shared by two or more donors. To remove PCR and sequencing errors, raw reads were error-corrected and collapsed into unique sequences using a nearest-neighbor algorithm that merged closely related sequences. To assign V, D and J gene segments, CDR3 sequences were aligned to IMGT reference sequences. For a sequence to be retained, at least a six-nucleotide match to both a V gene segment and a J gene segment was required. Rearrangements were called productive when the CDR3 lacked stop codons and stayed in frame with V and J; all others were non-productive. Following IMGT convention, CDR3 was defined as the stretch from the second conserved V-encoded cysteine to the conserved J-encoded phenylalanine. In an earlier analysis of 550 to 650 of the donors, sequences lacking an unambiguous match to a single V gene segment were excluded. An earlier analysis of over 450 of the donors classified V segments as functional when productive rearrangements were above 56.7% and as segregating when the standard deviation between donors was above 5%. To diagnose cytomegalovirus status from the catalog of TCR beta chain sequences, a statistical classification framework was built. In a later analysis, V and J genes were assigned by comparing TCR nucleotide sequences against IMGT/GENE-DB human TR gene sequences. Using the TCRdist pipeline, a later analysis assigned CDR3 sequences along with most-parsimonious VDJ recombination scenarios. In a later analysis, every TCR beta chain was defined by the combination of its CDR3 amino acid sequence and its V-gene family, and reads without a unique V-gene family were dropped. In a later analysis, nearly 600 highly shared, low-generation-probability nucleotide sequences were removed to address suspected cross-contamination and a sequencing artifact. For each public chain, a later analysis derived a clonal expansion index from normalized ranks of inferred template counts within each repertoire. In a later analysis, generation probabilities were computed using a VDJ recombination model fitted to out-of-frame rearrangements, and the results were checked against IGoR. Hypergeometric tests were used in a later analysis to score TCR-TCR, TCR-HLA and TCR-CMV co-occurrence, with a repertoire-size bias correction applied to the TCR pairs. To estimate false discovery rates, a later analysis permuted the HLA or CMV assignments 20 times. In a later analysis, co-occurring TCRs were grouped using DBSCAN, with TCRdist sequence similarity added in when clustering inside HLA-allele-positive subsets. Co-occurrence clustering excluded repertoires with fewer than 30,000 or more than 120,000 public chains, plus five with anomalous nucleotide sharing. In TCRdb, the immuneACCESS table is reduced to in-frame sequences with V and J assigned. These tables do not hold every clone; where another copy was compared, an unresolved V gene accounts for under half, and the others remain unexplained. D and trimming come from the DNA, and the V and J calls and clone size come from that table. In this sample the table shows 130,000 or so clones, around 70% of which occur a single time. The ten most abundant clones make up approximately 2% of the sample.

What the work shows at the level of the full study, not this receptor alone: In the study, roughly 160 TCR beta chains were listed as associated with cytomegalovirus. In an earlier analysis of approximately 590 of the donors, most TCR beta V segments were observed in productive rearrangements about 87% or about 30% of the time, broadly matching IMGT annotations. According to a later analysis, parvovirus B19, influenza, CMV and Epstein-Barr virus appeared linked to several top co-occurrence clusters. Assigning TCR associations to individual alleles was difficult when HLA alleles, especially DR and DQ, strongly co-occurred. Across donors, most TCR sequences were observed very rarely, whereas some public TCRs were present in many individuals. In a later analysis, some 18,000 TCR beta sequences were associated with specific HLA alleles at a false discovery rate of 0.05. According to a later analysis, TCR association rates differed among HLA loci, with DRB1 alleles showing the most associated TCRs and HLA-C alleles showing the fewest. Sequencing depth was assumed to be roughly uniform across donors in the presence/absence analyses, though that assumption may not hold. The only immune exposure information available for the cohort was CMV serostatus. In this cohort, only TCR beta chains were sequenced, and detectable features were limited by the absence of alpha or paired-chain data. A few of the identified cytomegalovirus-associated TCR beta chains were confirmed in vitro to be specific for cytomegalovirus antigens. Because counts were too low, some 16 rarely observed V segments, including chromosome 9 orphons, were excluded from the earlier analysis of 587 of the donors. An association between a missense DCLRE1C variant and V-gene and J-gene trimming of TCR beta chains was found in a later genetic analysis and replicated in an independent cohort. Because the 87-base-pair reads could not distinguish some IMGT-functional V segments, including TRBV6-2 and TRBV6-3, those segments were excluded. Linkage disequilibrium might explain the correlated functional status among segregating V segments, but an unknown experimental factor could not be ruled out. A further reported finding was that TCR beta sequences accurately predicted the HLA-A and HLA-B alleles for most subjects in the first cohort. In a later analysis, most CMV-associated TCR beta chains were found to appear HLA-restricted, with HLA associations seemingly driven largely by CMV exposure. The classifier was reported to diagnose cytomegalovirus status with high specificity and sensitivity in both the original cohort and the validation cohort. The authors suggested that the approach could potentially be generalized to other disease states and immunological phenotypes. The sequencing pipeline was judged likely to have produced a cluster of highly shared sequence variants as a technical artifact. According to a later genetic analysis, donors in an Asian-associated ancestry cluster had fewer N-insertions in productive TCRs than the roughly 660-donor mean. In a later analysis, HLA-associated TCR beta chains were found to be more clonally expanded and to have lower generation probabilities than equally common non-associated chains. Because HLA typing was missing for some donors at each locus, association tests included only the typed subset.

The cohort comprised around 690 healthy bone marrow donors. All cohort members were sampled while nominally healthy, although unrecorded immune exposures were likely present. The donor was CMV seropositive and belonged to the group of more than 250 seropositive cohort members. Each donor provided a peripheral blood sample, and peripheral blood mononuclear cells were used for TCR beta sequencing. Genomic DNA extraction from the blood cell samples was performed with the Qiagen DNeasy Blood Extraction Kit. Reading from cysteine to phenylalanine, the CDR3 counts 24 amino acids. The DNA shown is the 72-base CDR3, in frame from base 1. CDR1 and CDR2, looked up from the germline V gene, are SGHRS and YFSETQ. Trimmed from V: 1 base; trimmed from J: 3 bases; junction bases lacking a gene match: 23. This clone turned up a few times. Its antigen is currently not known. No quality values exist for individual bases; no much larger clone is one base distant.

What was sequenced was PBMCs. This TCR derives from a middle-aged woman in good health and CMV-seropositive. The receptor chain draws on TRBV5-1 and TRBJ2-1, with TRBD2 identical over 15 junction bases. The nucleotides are TGCGCCAGCAGCTTGCCCGACCCCCGAACCCGGACTAGCGGGAGGGCAGAGGACTACAATGAGCAGTTCTTC. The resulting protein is CASSLPDPRTRTSGRAEDYNEQFF.